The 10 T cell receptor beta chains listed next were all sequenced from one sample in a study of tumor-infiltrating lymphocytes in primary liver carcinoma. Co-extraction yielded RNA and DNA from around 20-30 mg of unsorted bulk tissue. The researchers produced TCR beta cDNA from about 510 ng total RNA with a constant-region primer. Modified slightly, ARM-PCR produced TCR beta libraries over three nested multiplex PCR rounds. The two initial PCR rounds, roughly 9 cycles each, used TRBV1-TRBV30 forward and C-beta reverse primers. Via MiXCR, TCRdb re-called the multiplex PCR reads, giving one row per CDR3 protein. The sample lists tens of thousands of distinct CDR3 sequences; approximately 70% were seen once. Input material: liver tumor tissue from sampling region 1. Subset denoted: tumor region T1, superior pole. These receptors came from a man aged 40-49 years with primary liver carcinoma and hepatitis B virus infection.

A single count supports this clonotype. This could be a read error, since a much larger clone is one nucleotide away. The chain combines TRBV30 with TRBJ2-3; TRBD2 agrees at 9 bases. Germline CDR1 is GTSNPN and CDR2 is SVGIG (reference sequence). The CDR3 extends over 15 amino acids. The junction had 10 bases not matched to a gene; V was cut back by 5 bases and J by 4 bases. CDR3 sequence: CAWLQAGGPADTQYF. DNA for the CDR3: TGTGCCTGGCTTCAGGCGGGAGGGCCAGCAGATACGCAGTATTTT.

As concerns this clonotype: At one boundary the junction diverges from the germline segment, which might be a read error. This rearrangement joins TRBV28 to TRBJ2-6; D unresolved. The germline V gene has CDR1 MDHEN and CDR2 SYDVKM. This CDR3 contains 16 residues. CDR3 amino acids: CASSFRQDSRANVLTF. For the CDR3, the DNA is TGTGCCAGCAGTTTCCGACAAGACTCTAGGGCCAACGTCCTGACTTTC.

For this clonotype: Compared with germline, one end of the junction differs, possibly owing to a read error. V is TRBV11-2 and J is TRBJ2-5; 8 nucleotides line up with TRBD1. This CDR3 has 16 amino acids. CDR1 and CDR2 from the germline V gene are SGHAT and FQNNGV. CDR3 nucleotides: TGTGCCAGTAGCTTAACAGCAGGGGGCTCGAGGGAGACACAGTACTTC. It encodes CASSLTAGGSRETQYF.

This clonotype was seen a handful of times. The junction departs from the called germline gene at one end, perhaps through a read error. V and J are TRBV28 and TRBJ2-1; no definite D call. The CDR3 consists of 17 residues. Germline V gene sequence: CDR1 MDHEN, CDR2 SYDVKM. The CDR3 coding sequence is TGTGCCAACAGTTTAAACTCGGGCGGAAGCTCCTACAATGAGCAGTTCTTC. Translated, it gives CANSLNSGGSSYNEQFF. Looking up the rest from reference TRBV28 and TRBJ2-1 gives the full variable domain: DVKVTQSSRYLVKRTGEKVFLECVQDMDHENMFWYRQDPGLGLRLIYFSYDVKMKEKGDIPEGYSVSREKKERFSLILESASTNQTSMYLCANSLNSGGSSYNEQFFGPGTRLTVL.

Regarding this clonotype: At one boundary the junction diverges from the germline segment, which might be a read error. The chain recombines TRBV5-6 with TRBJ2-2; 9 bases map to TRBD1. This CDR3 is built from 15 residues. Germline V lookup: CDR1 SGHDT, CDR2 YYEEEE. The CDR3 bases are TGTGCCAGCAGTCCCAGGACAGGGGTCACTGGGGAGCTGTTATTT. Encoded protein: CASSPRTGVTGELLF.

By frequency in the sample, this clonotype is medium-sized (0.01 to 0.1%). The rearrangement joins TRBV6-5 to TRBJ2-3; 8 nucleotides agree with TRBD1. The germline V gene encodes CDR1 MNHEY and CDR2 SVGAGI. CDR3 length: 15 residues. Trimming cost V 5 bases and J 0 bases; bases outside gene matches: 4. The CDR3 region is CASSRQGRSTDTQYF. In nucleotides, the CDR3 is TGTGCCAGCAGTAGACAGGGGCGGAGCACAGATACGCAGTATTTT.

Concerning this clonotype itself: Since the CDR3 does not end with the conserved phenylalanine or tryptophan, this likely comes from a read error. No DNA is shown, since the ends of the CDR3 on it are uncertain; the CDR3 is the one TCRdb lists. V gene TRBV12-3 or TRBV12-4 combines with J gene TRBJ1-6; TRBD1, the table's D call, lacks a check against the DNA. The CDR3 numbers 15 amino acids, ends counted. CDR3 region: CASSPDRGWNSPLHY.

The CDR3: CASTVTSATRELFF. As DNA, the CDR3 is TGTGCCAGCACTGTGACTAGCGCGACCAGGGAGCTGTTTTTT. The rearrangement links TRBV28 to TRBJ2-2, with 8 bases fitting TRBD2. Trimming at V came to 7 bases and at J to 9 bases, leaving 10 bases not matched to a gene. Germline V gene sequence: CDR1 MDHEN, CDR2 SYDVKM. This CDR3 spans 14 amino acids.

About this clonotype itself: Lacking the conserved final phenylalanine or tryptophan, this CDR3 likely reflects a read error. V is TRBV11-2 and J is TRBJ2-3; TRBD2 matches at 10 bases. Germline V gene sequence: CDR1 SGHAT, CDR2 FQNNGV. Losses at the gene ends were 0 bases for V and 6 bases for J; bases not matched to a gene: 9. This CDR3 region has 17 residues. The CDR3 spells CASSLDWTSGGADTQYY. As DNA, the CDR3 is TGTGCCAGCAGCTTAGATTGGACTAGCGGTGGGGCGGATACGCAGTATTAT.

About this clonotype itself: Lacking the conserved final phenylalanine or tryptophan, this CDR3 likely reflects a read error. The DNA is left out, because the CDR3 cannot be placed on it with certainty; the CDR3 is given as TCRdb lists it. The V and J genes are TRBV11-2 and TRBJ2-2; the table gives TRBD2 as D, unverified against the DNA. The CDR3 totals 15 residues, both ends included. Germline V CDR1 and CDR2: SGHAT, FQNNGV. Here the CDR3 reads CAISFAGSNTGELVS.